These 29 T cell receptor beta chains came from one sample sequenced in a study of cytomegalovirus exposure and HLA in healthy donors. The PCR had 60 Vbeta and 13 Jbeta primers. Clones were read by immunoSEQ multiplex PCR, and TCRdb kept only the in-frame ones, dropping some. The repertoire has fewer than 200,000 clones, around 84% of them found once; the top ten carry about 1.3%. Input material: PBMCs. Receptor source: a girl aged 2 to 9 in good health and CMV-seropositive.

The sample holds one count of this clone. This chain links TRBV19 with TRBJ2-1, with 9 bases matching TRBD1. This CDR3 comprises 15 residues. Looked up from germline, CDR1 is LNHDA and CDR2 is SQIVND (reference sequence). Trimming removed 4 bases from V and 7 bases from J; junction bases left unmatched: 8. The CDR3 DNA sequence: TGTGCCAGTAGTACAACAGGGGGCAAAGTAAATGAGCAGTTCTTC. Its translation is CASSTTGGKVNEQFF.

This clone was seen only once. The CDR3 reads CASSISGLAVPWTQYF. The CDR3 nucleotides are TGTGCCAGCAGCATAAGTGGACTAGCAGTTCCGTGGACCCAGTACTTC. The J gene is TRBJ2-5, the V gene TRBV7-9; 8 nucleotides align to TRBD2. This CDR3 region has 16 residues. Trimming at V came to 5 bases and at J to 7 bases, leaving 15 bases not matched to a gene. The germline gives CDR1 SEHNR, CDR2 FQNEAQ (reference sequence).

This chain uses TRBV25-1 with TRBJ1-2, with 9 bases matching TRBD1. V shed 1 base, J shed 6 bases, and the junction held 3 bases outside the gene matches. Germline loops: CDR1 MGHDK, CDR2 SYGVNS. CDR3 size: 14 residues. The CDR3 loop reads CASSESGTGHGYTF. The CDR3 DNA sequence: TGTGCCAGCAGTGAATCCGGGACAGGGCATGGCTACACCTTC.

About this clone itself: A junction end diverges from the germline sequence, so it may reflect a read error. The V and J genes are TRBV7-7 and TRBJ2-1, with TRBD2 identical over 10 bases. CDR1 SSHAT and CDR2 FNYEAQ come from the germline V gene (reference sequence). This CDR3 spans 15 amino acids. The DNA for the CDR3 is TGTGCTAGCAGCTCAGCGGGAGGGCCCTACAATGAGCAGTTCTTC. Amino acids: CASSSAGGPYNEQFF.

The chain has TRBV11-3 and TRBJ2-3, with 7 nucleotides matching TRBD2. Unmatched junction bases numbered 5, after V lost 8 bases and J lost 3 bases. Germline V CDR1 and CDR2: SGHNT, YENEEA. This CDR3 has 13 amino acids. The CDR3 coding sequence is TGTGCCAGCGGGAGGGCGTATACAGATACGCAGTATTTT. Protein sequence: CASGRAYTDTQYF. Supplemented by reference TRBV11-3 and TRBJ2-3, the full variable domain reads EAGVVQSPRYKIIEKKQPVAFWCNPISGHNTLYWYLQNLGQGPELLIRYENEEAVDDSQLPKDRFSAERLKGVDSTLKIQPAELGDSAVYLCASGRAYTDTQYFGPGTRLTVL.

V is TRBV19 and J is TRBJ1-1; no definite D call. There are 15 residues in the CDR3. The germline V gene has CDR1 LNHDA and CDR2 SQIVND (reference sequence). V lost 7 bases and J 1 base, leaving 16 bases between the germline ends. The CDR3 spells CASNQRLIRNTEAFF. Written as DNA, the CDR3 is TGTGCCAGTAATCAGAGGTTAATACGGAACACTGAAGCTTTCTTT.

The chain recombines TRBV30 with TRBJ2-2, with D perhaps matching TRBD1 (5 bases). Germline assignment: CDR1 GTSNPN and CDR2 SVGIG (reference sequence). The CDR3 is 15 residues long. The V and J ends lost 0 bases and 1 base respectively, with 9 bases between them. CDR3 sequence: CAWSVRRENTGELFF. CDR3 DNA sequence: TGTGCCTGGAGTGTACGCAGGGAGAACACCGGGGAGCTGTTTTTT. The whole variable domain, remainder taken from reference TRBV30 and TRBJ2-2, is SQTIHQWPATLVQPVGSPLSLECTVEGTSNPNLYWYRQAAGRGLQLLFYSVGIGQISSEVPQNLSASRPQDRQFILSSKKLLLSDSGFYLCAWSVRRENTGELFFGEGSRLTVL.

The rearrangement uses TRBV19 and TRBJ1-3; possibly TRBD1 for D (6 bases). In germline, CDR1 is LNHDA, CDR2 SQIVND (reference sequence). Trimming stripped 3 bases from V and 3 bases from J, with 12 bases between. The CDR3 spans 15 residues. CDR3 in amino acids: CASSITGLDGNTIYF. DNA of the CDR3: TGTGCCAGTAGTATCACAGGGTTAGATGGAAACACCATATATTTT.

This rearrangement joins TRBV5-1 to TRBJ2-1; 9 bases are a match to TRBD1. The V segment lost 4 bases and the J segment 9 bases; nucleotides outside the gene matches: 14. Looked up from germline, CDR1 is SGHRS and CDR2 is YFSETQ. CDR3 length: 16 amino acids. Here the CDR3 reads CASSPETGGRLCEQFF. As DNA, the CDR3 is TGCGCCAGCAGCCCAGAAACAGGGGGCCGTTTATGTGAGCAGTTCTTC.

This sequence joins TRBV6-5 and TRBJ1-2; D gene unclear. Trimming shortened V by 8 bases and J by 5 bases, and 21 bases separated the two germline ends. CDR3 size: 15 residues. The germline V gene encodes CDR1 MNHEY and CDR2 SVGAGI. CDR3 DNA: TGTGCCAGCCTCGATGCGCGTCGGGGAAGTTATGGCTACACCTTC. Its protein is CASLDARRGSYGYTF.

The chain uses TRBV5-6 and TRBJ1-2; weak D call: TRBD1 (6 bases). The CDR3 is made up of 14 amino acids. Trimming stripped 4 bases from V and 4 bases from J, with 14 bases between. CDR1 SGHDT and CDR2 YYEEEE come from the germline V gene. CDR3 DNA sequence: TGTGCCAGCAGCCCTCGACAGGTCCTCTATGGCTACACCTTC. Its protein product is CASSPRQVLYGYTF.

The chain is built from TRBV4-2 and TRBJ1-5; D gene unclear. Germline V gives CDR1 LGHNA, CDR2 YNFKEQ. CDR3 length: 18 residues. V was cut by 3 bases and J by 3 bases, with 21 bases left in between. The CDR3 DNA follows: TGTGCCAGCAGCCACCGCCAAGGAGAAGTGAGCCCCAATCAGCCCCAGCATTTT. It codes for CASSHRQGEVSPNQPQHF.

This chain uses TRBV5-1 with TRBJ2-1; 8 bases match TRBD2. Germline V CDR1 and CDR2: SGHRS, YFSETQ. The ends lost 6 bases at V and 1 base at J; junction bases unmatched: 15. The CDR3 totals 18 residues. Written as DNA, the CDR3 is TGCGCCAGCACCCGTGGAACTAGCGGAATCCATTCCTACAATGAGCAGTTCTTC. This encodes CASTRGTSGIHSYNEQFF.

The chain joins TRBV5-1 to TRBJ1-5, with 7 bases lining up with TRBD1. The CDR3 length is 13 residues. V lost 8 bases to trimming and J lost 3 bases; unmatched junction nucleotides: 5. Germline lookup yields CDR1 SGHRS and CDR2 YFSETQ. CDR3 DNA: TGCGCCAGTGCAGAGGGGGCCAATCAGCCCCAGCATTTT. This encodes CASAEGANQPQHF.

CDR3: CASSTRTGLGGDEQYF. CDR3 nucleotide sequence: TGTGCCAGCAGCACCAGGACAGGGCTTGGTGGAGACGAGCAGTACTTC. V is TRBV9 and J is TRBJ2-5; 8 bases map to TRBD1. Near its end, the DNA agrees better with TRBJ2-7, so the J call may be wrong. The CDR3 covers 16 residues. Germline V gene sequence: CDR1 SGDLS, CDR2 YYNGEE.

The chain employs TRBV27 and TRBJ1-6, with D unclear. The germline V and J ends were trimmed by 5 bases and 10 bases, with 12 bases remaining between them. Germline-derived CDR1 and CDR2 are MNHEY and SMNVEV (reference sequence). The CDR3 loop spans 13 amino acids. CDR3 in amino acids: CASSPGVASPLHF. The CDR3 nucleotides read TGTGCCAGCAGTCCCGGGGTAGCCTCACCCCTCCACTTT.

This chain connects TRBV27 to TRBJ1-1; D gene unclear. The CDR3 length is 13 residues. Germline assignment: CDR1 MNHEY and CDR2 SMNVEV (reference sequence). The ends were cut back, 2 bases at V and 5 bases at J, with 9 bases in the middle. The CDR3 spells CASSLNRLTEAFF. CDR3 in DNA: TGTGCCAGCAGTTTAAATCGGTTGACTGAAGCTTTCTTT.

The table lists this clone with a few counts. The CDR3 region is CASYRQGEDTEAFF. CDR3 coding DNA: TGTGCCAGCTACAGACAGGGGGAAGACACTGAAGCTTTCTTT. This sequence joins TRBV5-6 and TRBJ1-1; 9 nucleotides line up with TRBD1. Germline values: CDR1 SGHDT, CDR2 YYEEEE. The CDR3 consists of 14 residues. V dropped 7 bases and J dropped 3; count of bases not matched to a gene: 7.

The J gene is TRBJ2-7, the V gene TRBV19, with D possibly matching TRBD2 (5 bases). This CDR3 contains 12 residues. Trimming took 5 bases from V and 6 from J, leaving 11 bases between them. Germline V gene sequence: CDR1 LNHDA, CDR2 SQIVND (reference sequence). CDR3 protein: CASSQTAGEQYF. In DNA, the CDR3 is TGTGCCAGTAGTCAAACGGCGGGCGAGCAGTACTTC. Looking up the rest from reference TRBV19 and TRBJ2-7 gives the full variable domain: DGGITQSPKYLFRKEGQNVTLSCEQNLNHDAMYWYRQDPGQGLRLIYYSQIVNDFQKGDIAEGYSVSREKKESFPLTVTSAQKNPTAFYLCASSQTAGEQYFGPGTRLTVT.

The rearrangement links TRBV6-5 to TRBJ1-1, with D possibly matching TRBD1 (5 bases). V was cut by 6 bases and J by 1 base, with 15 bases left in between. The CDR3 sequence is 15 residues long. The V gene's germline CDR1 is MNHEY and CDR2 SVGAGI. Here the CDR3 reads CASSYGATGNTEAFF. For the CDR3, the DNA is TGTGCCAGCAGCTACGGGGCAACAGGGAACACTGAAGCTTTCTTT.

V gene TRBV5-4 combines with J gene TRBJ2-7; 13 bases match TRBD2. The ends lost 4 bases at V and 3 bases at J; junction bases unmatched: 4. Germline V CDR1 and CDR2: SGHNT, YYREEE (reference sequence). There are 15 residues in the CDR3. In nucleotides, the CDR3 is TGTGCCAGCAGCCCGACTAGCGGGGGGTTCTACGAGCAGTACTTC. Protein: CASSPTSGGFYEQYF.

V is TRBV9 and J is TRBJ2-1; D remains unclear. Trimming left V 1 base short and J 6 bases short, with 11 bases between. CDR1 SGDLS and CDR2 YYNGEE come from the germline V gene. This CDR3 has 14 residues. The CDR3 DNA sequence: TGTGCCAGCAGCGTAATCCCGGTGTCCAATGAGCAGTTCTTC. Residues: CASSVIPVSNEQFF.

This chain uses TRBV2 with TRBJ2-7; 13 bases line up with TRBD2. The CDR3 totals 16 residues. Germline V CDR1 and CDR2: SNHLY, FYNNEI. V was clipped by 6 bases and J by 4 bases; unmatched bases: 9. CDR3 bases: TGTGCCAGCAGGGCCGGGACTAGCGGGAAACCTTACGAGCAGTACTTC. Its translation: CASRAGTSGKPYEQYF.

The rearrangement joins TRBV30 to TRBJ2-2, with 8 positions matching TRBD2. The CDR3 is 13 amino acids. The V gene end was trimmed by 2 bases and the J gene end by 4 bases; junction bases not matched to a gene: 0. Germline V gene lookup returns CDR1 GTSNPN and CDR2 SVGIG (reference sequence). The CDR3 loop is CAWSLAGTGELFF. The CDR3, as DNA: TGTGCCTGGAGTCTAGCGGGCACCGGGGAGCTGTTTTTT.

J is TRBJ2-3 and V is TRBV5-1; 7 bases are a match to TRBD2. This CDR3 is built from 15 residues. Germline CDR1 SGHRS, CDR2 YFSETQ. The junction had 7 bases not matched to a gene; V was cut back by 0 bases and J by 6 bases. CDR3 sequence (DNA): TGCGCCAGCAGCTTGGAAGGCGGGAGAGGGGATACGCAGTATTTT. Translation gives CASSLEGGRGDTQYF.

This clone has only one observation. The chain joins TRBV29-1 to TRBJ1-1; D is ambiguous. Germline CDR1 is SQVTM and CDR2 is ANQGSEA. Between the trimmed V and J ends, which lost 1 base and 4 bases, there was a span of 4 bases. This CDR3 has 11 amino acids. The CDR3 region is CSVEVATEAFF. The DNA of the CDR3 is TGCAGCGTTGAAGTGGCCACTGAAGCTTTCTTT.

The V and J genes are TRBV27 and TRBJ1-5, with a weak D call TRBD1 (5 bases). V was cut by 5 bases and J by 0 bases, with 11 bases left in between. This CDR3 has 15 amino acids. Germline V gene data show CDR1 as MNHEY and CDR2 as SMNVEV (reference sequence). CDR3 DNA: TGTGCCAGCAGTCTAGGGACTTATAGCAATCAGCCCCAGCATTTT. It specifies CASSLGTYSNQPQHF.

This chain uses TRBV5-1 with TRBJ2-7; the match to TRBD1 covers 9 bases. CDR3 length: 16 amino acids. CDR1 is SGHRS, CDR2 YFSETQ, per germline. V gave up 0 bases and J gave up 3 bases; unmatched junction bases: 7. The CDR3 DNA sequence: TGCGCCAGCAGCTTGGATACGGGACAGGGCTTCTACGAGCAGTACTTC. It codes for CASSLDTGQGFYEQYF.

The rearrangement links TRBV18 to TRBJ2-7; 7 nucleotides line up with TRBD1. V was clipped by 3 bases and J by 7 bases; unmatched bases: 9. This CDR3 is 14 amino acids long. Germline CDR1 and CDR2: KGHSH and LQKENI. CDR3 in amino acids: CASSPRQGDKEQYF. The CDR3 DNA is TGTGCCAGCTCACCGAGACAGGGCGATAAGGAGCAGTACTTC.